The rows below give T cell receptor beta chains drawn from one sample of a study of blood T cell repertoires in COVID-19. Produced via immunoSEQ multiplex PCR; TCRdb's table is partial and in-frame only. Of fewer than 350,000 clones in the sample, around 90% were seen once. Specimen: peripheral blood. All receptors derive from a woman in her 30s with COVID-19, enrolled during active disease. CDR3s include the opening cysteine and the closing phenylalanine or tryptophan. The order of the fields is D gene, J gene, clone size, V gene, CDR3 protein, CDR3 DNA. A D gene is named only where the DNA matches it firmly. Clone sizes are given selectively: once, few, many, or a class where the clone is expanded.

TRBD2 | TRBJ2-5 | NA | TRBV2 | CASSESATSRETQYF | TGTGCCAGCAGTGAATCTGCGACTAGCAGAGAGACCCAGTACTTC
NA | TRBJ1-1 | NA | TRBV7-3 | CASGSGVDTEAFF | TGTGCCAGCGGGAGCGGTGTCGACACTGAAGCTTTCTTT
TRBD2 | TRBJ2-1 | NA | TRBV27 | CASKSGSGMNEQFF | TGTGCCAGCAAAAGCGGGAGTGGTATGAATGAGCAGTTCTTC
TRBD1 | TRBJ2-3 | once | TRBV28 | CASSRQGPDTQYF | TGTGCCAGCAGTAGACAGGGGCCAGATACGCAGTATTTT
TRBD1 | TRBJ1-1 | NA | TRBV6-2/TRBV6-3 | CASSPRTGWSTEAFF | TGTGCCAGCAGCCCCCGGACAGGGTGGAGCACTGAAGCTTTCTTT
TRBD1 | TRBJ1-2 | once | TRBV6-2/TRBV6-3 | CASSDRQGWDGYTF | TGTGCCAGCAGTGACCGACAGGGGTGGGATGGCTACACCTTC
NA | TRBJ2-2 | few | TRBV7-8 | CASSTFEANTGELFF | TGTGCCAGCAGCACCTTTGAGGCGAACACCGGGGAGCTGTTTTTT
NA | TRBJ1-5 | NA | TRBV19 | CASSGRATALEQPQHF | TGTGCCAGTAGCGGCCGAGCGACCGCCCTGGAGCAGCCCCAGCATTTT
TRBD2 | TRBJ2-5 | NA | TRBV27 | CASSLSSGEQETQYF | TGTGCCAGCAGTTTGAGTAGCGGGGAGCAAGAGACCCAGTACTTC
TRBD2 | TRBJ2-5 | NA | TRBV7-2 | CASSMGLAGGPGETQYF | TGTGCCAGCAGCATGGGACTAGCGGGAGGGCCGGGGGAGACCCAGTACTTC
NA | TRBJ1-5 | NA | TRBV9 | CASSVVYQGGNQPQHF | TGTGCCAGCAGCGTAGTATATCAGGGAGGGAATCAGCCCCAGCATTTT
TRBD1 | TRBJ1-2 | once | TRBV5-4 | CASSSGQGAVYGYTF | TGTGCCAGCAGCTCCGGACAGGGGGCAGTCTATGGCTACACCTTC
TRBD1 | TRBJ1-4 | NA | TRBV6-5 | CASRDPRGRLQKLFF | TGTGCCAGCAGAGACCCCAGGGGGCGGCTTCAAAAACTGTTTTTT
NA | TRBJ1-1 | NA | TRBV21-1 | CASSTRDRGRYAFF | TGTGCCAGCAGCACCCGGGACAGGGGGCGGTATGCTTTCTTT
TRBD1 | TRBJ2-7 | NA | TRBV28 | CASSWGTELYEQYF | TGTGCCAGCAGTTGGGGGACAGAACTCTACGAGCAGTACTTC
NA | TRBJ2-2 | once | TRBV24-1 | CATSSGLTRELFF | TGTGCCACCAGCAGCGGACTCACGAGGGAGCTGTTTTTT
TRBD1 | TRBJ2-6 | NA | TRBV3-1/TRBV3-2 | CASSLGQGMAGANVLTF | TGTGCCAGCAGCCTCGGACAGGGGATGGCTGGGGCCAACGTCCTGACTTTC
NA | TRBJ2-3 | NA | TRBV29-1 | CSVAQGSDTQYF | TGCAGCGTTGCCCAGGGGTCAGATACGCAGTATTTT
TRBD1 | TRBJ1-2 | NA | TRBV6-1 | CASSPRQGAYGYTF | TGTGCCAGCAGTCCCAGACAGGGGGCTTATGGCTACACCTTC
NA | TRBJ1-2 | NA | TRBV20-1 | CSAGSYGYTF | TGCAGTGCCGGGAGCTATGGCTACACCTTC
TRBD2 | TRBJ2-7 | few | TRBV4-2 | CASSHTSGINEQYF | TGTGCCAGCAGCCACACTAGCGGAATTAACGAGCAGTACTTC
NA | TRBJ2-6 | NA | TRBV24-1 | CATSDLTGTSSGANVLTF | TGTGCCACCAGTGATTTGACGGGTACCAGCTCTGGGGCCAACGTCCTGACTTTC
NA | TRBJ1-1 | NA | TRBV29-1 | CSARQLPDTEAFF | TGCAGCGCGCGACAGCTACCGGACACTGAAGCTTTCTTT
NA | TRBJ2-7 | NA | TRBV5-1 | CASSLGPAYEQYF | TGCGCCAGCAGCTTGGGTCCCGCCTACGAGCAGTACTTC
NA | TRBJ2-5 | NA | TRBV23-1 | CASSPWGVQETQYF | TGCGCCAGCAGTCCCTGGGGGGTCCAAGAGACCCAGTACTTC
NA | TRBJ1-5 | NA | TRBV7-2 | CASSPGTGLNQPQHF | TGTGCCAGCAGCCCCGGGACCGGACTAAATCAGCCCCAGCATTTT
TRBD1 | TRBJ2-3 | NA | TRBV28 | CASSSPGTGGGTDTQYF | TGTGCCAGCAGTTCGCCCGGGACAGGGGGAGGCACAGATACGCAGTATTTT
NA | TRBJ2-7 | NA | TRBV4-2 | CASSPSYEQYF | TGTGCCAGCAGCCCTAGCTACGAGCAGTACTTC
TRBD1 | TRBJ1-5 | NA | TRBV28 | CASSPDRVSVQPQHF | TGTGCCAGCAGCCCCGACAGGGTCTCGGTTCAGCCCCAGCATTTT
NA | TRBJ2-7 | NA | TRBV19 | CASSKQGYEQYF | TGTGCCAGTAGTAAACAGGGCTACGAGCAGTACTTC
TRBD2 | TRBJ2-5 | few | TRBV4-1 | CASSPGTSGLQETQYF | TGCGCCAGCAGCCCCGGGACTAGCGGCCTTCAAGAGACCCAGTACTTC
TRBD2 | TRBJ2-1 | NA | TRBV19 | CASSRLGAGEGDEQFF | TGTGCCAGTAGTCGGCTGGGTGCGGGAGAAGGAGATGAGCAGTTCTTC
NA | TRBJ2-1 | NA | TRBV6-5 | CASILISSGLQFF | TGTGCCAGTATTCTCATCTCGAGCGGCCTGCAGTTCTTC
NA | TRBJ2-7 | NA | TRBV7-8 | CASSLEGIEYF | TGTGCCAGCAGCCTGGAGGGGATCGAGTACTTC
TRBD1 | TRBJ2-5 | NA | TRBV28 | CASAVAGGLGETQYF | TGTGCCAGTGCAGTAGCAGGGGGCTTGGGAGAGACCCAGTACTTC
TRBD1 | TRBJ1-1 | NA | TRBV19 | CASSSNRGQTMNTEAFF | TGTGCCAGTAGTTCGAACAGGGGTCAGACGATGAACACTGAAGCTTTCTTT
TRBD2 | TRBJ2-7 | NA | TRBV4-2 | CASSQDPGGAYEQYF | TGTGCCAGCAGCCAAGATCCGGGAGGGGCCTACGAGCAGTACTTC
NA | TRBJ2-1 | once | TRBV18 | CASSPLKRVLQIEQFF | TGTGCCAGCTCACCTCTGAAGCGGGTCTTGCAAATTGAGCAGTTCTTC
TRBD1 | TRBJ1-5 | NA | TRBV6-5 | CASSDRDRDNQPQHF | TGTGCCAGCAGCGACCGGGACAGGGACAATCAGCCCCAGCATTTT
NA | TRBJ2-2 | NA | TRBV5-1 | CASSPHRDTGELFF | TGCGCCAGCAGCCCCCACAGGGACACCGGGGAGCTGTTTTTT
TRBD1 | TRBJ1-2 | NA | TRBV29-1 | CSVAGQGGGYTF | TGCAGCGTTGCAGGACAGGGTGGCGGCTACACCTTC
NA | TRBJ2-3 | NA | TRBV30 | CAWSVRGGSTDTQYF | TGTGCCTGGAGTGTACGAGGGGGAAGCACAGATACGCAGTATTTT
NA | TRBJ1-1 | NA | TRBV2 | CASTRSEDTEAFF | TGTGCCAGCACTAGGAGTGAGGACACTGAAGCTTTCTTT
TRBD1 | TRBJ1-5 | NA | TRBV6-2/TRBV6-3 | CASSSGTGGPRQPQHF | TGTGCCAGCAGTTCCGGGACAGGGGGCCCCCGGCAGCCCCAGCATTTT
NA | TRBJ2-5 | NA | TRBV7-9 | CASSLVMETQYF | TGTGCCAGCAGCTTAGTTATGGAGACCCAGTACTTC
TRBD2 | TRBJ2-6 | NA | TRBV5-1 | CASSLAAGAGANVLTF | TGCGCCAGCAGCTTGGCGGCGGGGGCTGGGGCCAACGTCCTGACTTTC
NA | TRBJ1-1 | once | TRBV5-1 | CASSLERGTEAFF | TGCGCCAGCAGCTTGGAACGGGGCACTGAAGCTTTCTTT
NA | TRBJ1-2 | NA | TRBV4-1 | CASSQDPGSYGYTF | TGCGCCAGCAGCCAAGATCCGGGGTCTTATGGCTACACCTTC
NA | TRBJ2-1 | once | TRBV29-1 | CSVQESSYNEQFF | TGCAGCGTTCAGGAAAGCTCCTACAATGAGCAGTTCTTC